This T cell receptor beta chain derives from a study of shared clonotypes between healthy human individuals (TCRdb year 2020). At the level of the whole study: The cohort included three men and a couple of women between 18 and 49 years of age. To estimate repertoire size and how much clonotypes are shared between individuals, the study performed deep sequencing of blood TCR repertoires from a handful of healthy adults. To increase sequencing depth and limit assay-specific biases, different laboratories used diverse techniques to prepare libraries and sequence TCR repertoires. Leukapheresis yielded between about 0.94 and 9.5 billion PBMCs per donor.

Here is what the overall study found, with its caveats: Only blood was sampled, and tissue TCR repertoires likely differ from those in blood. Pairwise subsampling indicated that sequencing depth was expected to affect the degree of clonotype sharing among donors. The small number of donors limited the genetic and exposure-history diversity represented.

For this clone: It lacks a known antigen. Base qualities are not provided; no much larger clone lies one nucleotide away.

Donors were healthy HIV-negative adults with no recently reported acute infections or vaccinations. Every donor was a Caucasian adult living in Nashville, Tennessee, USA. For unsorted samples, around 90 million PBMCs were counted, and genomic DNA was extracted using the QIAamp DNA Blood Mini kit. After blood collection by leukapheresis, PBMCs were isolated using Ficoll-Histopaque density gradient centrifugation and then cryopreserved in the vapor phase of liquid nitrogen. Its CDR3 holds 14 amino acids, cysteine through phenylalanine. Solely the CDR3 DNA is kept, with 42 bases framed from the first base. Reading the germline V gene gives CDR1 LGHNA and CDR2 YSLEER. Trimming removed 0 bases from V and 3 bases from J, leaving 7 bases between the germline ends. Using the deep immunoSEQ assay, TCR CDR3 regions were amplified from genomic DNA by multiplex PCR. Genomic DNA extracted from each cell subset was distributed evenly over all wells of several immunoSEQ 96-well plates, and each plate served as one replicate. For unsorted PBMC, each replicate PCR was loaded with around 300 ng genomic DNA, equivalent to about 30,000 T cell genomes. Ten immunoSEQ deep assay plates were used to sequence the unsorted PBMC genomic DNA. The purified libraries were quantified using a Qubit 3.0 fluorometer, sized with a Bioanalyzer 2100, and then quantified again using the KAPA Library Quantification kit. Each immunoSEQ 96-well plate was sequenced on its own single-read 150-cycle Illumina NextSeq 550 flow cell. Concerning the study's data processing: Because only junctional sequences without quality scores were contained in the immunoSEQ output, filtering matching that applied to full-length reads could not be performed. Sequences were annotated with PyIR, a Python wrapper for IgBLAST v1.9, and V/J genes and CDR3 were assigned using IMGT germline references. Reads were filtered out if the reads had weak V/J assignments (E-value above 1e-6), no CDR3, stop codons, out-of-frame junctions, or ambiguous translated residues. A V3J clonotype was defined by an identical inferred V gene, J gene, and CDR3 amino acid sequence. Percentage overlap between repertoires was calculated by dividing the number of shared unique clonotypes by the size of the smaller repertoire. Three approaches were used to assess repertoire richness: RTK rarefaction, the Chao1 estimator, and Recon v2.1 estimates of unobserved clonotypes. TCRdb holds this immuneACCESS table with in-frame rearrangements only. Some clones are missing; in checked studies, unresolved V genes explain under half, and the rest has no known cause. From that table come the V and J calls and clone size; the DNA was used to work out D and trimming. The sample table lists more than 450,000 clones, approximately 79% of them with a count of one. The ten top clones hold 10% to 15% of the sample.

The sequence was obtained from a woman aged 40 to 50 in good health. Some clones in this sample may be carry-over from other donors' samples. This chain joins TRBV4-3 to TRBJ2-3, with the D gene uncertain. The sample was PBMCs. The sequenced DNA: TGCGCCAGCAGCCAAGATATTCGGACAGATACGCAGTATTTT. It specifies CASSQDIRTDTQYF.